The 7 T cell receptor beta chains presented below share a single source sample, sequenced in a study of T cell responses to AZD1222 COVID-19 vaccine. The table came from immunoSEQ multiplex PCR; TCRdb's copy has only in-frame clones and leaves some out. Here the sample spans about 150,000 clones, 80% to 95% being singletons. The sample consisted of peripheral blood, taken 28 days after the second AZD1222 dose. All receptors derive from an adult who received the AZD1222 COVID-19 vaccine.

The chain links TRBV2 to TRBJ2-1; 10 bases agree with TRBD1. V lost 6 bases to trimming and J lost 5 bases; unmatched junction nucleotides: 7. This CDR3 region has 15 residues. Germline V gene lookup returns CDR1 SNHLY and CDR2 FYNNEI. CDR3 region: CASRVTGGFDNEQFF. The CDR3 DNA sequence: TGTGCCAGCAGGGTGACAGGGGGCTTTGACAATGAGCAGTTCTTC.

V and J are TRBV5-1 and TRBJ2-1; 8 positions agree with TRBD2. Germline CDR1 reads SGHRS; CDR2 reads YFSETQ. The CDR3 loop spans 15 amino acids. Trimming at V came to 0 bases and at J to 5 bases, leaving 4 bases not matched to a gene. In nucleotides, the CDR3 is TGCGCCAGCAGCTTGGTAGGACTAGCAAACAATGAGCAGTTCTTC. It yields the protein CASSLVGLANNEQFF.

The chain is built from TRBV6-1 and TRBJ1-2; 7 nucleotides agree with TRBD1. Germline V lookup: CDR1 MNHNS, CDR2 SASEGT. The V and J ends lost 3 bases and 8 bases, in that order; junction bases with no gene match: 9. This CDR3 comprises 14 residues. The CDR3 bases are TGTGCCAGCAGTGACCGACAGGGACTTATCGGCTACACCTTC. Translating gives CASSDRQGLIGYTF.

The chain recombines TRBV18 with TRBJ2-3; TRBD1 aligns across 9 bases. The CDR3 runs to 15 residues. Germline CDR1 KGHSH, CDR2 LQKENI. V was clipped by 3 bases and J by 4 bases; unmatched bases: 5. The CDR3 loop is CASSPRTGEADTQYF. CDR3 DNA: TGTGCCAGCTCACCCCGGACAGGGGAGGCAGATACGCAGTATTTT.

The J gene is TRBJ1-4, the V gene TRBV6-5; maybe TRBD1 (5 bases). Looked up from germline, CDR1 is MNHEY and CDR2 is SVGAGI. The CDR3 spans 13 residues. Trimming took 8 bases from V and 4 from J, leaving 11 bases between them. The DNA for the CDR3 is TGTGCCAGCGATGGGACGGTTAATGAAAAACTGTTTTTT. It specifies CASDGTVNEKLFF.

This clone occurred once. This chain links TRBV9 with TRBJ1-2, with D unresolved. CDR3 length: 12 amino acids. Trimming cost V 4 bases and J 4 bases, with 8 bases left between them. From germline, CDR1 is SGDLS and CDR2 YYNGEE. The CDR3 DNA reads as TGTGCCAGCAGCCCAATGGGCTATGGCTACACCTTC. Protein product: CASSPMGYGYTF.

This clone was seen only once. The chain links TRBV18 to TRBJ1-3; D may be TRBD1 (6 bases). Germline CDR1 KGHSH, CDR2 LQKENI. The CDR3 totals 16 residues. Trimming left V 1 base short and J 0 bases short, with 10 bases between. CDR3 nucleotides: TGTGCCAGCTCACCACAGACAGGCCTCTCTGGAAACACCATATATTTT. The encoded protein is CASSPQTGLSGNTIYF. Together with reference TRBV18 and TRBJ1-3, the CDR3 gives the full variable domain: NAGVMQNPRHLVRRRGQEARLRCSPMKGHSHVYWYRQLPEEGLKFMVYLQKENIIDESGMPKERFSAEFPKEGPSILRIQQVVRGDSAAYFCASSPQTGLSGNTIYFGEGSWLTVV.